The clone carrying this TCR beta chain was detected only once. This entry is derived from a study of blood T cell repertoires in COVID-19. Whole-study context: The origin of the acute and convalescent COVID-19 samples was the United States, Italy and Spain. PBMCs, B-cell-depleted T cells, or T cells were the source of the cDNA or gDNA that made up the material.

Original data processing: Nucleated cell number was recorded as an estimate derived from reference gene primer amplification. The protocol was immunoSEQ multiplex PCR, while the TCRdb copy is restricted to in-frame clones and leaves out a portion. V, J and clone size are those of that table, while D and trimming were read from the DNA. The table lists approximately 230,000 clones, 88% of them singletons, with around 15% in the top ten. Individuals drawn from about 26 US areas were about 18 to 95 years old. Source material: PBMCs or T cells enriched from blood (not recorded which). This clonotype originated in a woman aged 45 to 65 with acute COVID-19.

The CDR3 DNA sequence: TGTGCCAGCAGCCCCACGGGGGATTCGAACACCGGGGAGCTGTTTTTT. Its protein is CASSPTGDSNTGELFF. This chain joins TRBV13 and TRBJ2-2; perhaps TRBD2 as D (6 bases). In germline, CDR1 is PRHDT, CDR2 FYEKMQ (reference sequence). V was shortened by 5 bases and J by 0 bases, with 13 bases between the two germline ends. The CDR3 length is 16 residues. The full variable domain, its missing parts supplied by reference TRBV13 and TRBJ2-2, is AAGVIQSPRHLIKEKRETATLKCYPIPRHDTVYWYQQGPGQDPQFLISFYEKMQSDKGSIPDRFSAQQFSDYHSELNMSSLELGDSALYFCASSPTGDSNTGELFFGEGSRLTVL.